The following is a T cell receptor beta chain sequence with its context. Participant reports of clinical history set cohort assignment. The data were produced by immunoSEQ multiplex PCR, yet TCRdb's version contains in-frame clones alone and is incomplete. Of 200,000 to 250,000 clones in the sample, about four fifths were seen once. The data were taken from a study of blood T cell repertoires in COVID-19. Study information: Material from acute and convalescent COVID-19 was sourced from the United States, Italy and Spain.

This CDR3 is 17 amino acids long. The V and J ends lost 0 bases and 8 bases, in that order; junction bases with no gene match: 12. Germline lookup yields CDR1 LGHNA and CDR2 YNFKEQ. This receptor was identified in a woman aged 60-75 years who had recovered from COVID-19. The sample taken for sequencing was PBMCs or T cells enriched from blood (not recorded which). The gene calls are TRBV4-2 and TRBJ1-4; 7 positions match TRBD1. CDR3 residues: CASSQDGRQGIGEKLFF. The DNA for the CDR3 is TGTGCCAGCAGCCAAGATGGACGACAGGGAATCGGAGAAAAACTGTTTTTT.